The 21 T cell receptor beta chains below all came from one sample that was sequenced in a study of CD8 T cells in Susac syndrome. Roughly 0.45 to 1 ug RNA was reverse transcribed with random hexamers. TCRdb re-derived calls from the immunoSEQ multiplex PCR reads in MiXCR, one entry per CDR3 protein. The data show 200,000 to 250,000 distinct CDR3 sequences, 95% seen once. Sequenced material: CD4+ T cells from PBMCs. Receptor source: a human donor with multiple sclerosis.

The chain links TRBV30 to TRBJ1-2; 9 bases line up with TRBD1. V shed 4 bases, J shed 4 bases, and the junction held 7 bases outside the gene matches. CDR3 length: 14 residues. Per germline, CDR1 GTSNPN and CDR2 SVGIG (reference sequence). The CDR3 DNA sequence: TGTGCCTGGACCCCCGGGACAGGGCCCTATGGCTACACCTTC. Translating it yields CAWTPGTGPYGYTF.

This chain uses TRBV12-3 or TRBV12-4 with TRBJ2-3; the match to TRBD2 covers 7 bases. The CDR3 spans 14 residues. The V segment lost 5 bases and the J segment 3 bases; nucleotides outside the gene matches: 5. CDR3 nucleotide sequence: TGTGCCAGCAGTCTCGGACTAGTTACAGATACGCAGTATTTT. It yields the protein CASSLGLVTDTQYF.

This sequence joins TRBV27 and TRBJ1-2; D is ambiguous. The length of the CDR3 is 14 residues. CDR1 MNHEY and CDR2 SMNVEV come from the germline V gene (reference sequence). V lost 10 bases and J 1 base, leaving 16 bases between the germline ends. In nucleotides, the CDR3 is TGTGCCACCTACCGAGGAGGCCATAACTATGGCTACACCTTC. Amino acids: CATYRGGHNYGYTF.

This sequence joins TRBV3-1 and TRBJ1-2; TRBD1 matches 8 bases. The CDR3 length is 16 residues. The V and J ends lost 0 bases and 2 bases, in that order; junction bases with no gene match: 5. The germline gives CDR1 LGHDT, CDR2 YNNKEL (reference sequence). The CDR3 DNA sequence: TGTGCCAGCAGCCAAGATCTTAGACAGGGGAACTATGGCTACACCTTC. Its translation is CASSQDLRQGNYGYTF.

The chain employs TRBV7-2 and TRBJ2-1, with 7 positions matching TRBD1. The trim removed 1 base at V and 10 bases at J, leaving 7 bases unmatched. This CDR3 comprises 14 residues. The germline CDR1 and CDR2 sequences are SGHTA and FQGNSA. CDR3: CASSLDTVGGEQFF. The CDR3 DNA follows: TGTGCCAGCAGCTTAGATACGGTAGGGGGCGAGCAGTTCTTC.

The V gene is TRBV27, the J gene TRBJ2-2; D gene unclear. V was pared by 4 bases and J by 10 bases, with 10 bases between. In germline, CDR1 is MNHEY, CDR2 SMNVEV (reference sequence). CDR3 length: 12 residues. DNA of the CDR3: TGTGCCAGCAGTTCGGATCCTGAGGAGCTGTTTTTT. As protein: CASSSDPEELFF.

The chain is built from TRBV6-5 and TRBJ2-5; either TRBD1 or TRBD2 may supply D (5 bases each). CDR3 size: 17 residues. Germline V gene lookup returns CDR1 MNHEY and CDR2 SVGAGI. V lost 5 bases, J lost 0 bases, and 19 bases lay in between. Here the CDR3 reads CASSLPFRDLHQETQYF. The CDR3 bases are TGTGCCAGCAGTCTACCCTTCCGGGACCTCCACCAAGAGACCCAGTACTTC.

The J gene is TRBJ2-1, the V gene TRBV9; possible D gene TRBD1, 6 bases. Deletions cut 0 bases from V and 7 bases from J, with 14 bases between. Germline V gene data show CDR1 as SGDLS and CDR2 as YYNGEE. The length of the CDR3 is 15 residues. CDR3 nucleotides: TGTGCCAGCAGCGTAGGAGTGGACCAGGGGAATGAGCAGTTCTTC. Its translation is CASSVGVDQGNEQFF.

The chain employs TRBV12-3 or TRBV12-4 and TRBJ2-7; TRBD2 aligns across 8 bases. With V trimmed by 5 bases and J by 6 bases, 3 bases remained unmatched. This CDR3 is 12 amino acids long. CDR3 DNA: TGTGCCAGCAGTCCCAGCGGGGGCGAGCAGTACGTC. Translation gives CASSPSGGEQYV.

The chain combines TRBV12-5 with TRBJ2-7; D is possibly TRBD2 (6 bases). This CDR3 contains 13 residues. In germline, CDR1 is LGHNT, CDR2 FRNRAP. The ends were cut back, 6 bases at V and 3 bases at J, with 12 bases in the middle. CDR3: CASGSGTHYEQYV. The CDR3 bases are TGTGCTAGTGGCTCCGGGACTCACTACGAGCAGTACGTC.

The V gene is TRBV4-2, the J gene TRBJ2-7; no clear D. CDR3 size: 15 residues. Germline assignment: CDR1 LGHNA and CDR2 YNFKEQ. V was trimmed by 1 base and J by 7 bases, leaving 17 bases between them. This CDR3 is CASSQVEAKVREQYF. For the CDR3, the DNA is TGTGCCAGCAGCCAAGTCGAAGCCAAGGTGAGGGAGCAGTACTTC.

V usage is TRBV18 and J usage is TRBJ1-6; 9 nucleotides agree with TRBD1. This CDR3 is built from 16 residues. From germline, CDR1 is KGHSH and CDR2 LQKENI. Trimming removed 6 bases from V and 9 bases from J; junction bases left unmatched: 12. CDR3 loop: CASSQSGQGNSSPLHF. In DNA, the CDR3 is TGTGCCAGCTCCCAATCGGGACAGGGCAATAGTTCACCCCTCCACTTT.

CDR3 sequence reads: CATSDIKTGDHEQFF. CDR3 in DNA: TGTGCCACCAGTGATATAAAAACAGGGGATCATGAGCAGTTCTTC. This chain joins TRBV24-1 and TRBJ2-1; 7 nucleotides agree with TRBD1. After removal of 3 bases from V and 8 bases from J, the junction contained 9 bases not matched to a gene. Germline CDR1 is KGHDR and CDR2 is SFDVKD. CDR3 size: 15 residues.

This chain uses TRBV29-1 with TRBJ2-3; D perhaps matches TRBD1 (7 bases). The germline CDR1 and CDR2 sequences are SQVTM and ANQGSEA. CDR3 length: 15 amino acids. V lost 6 bases and J 2 bases, leaving 18 bases between the germline ends. DNA for the CDR3: TGCAGCGTCCCCAGGGGGGCAGCCTACACAGATACGCAGTATTTT. Its protein is CSVPRGAAYTDTQYF.

CDR3 DNA: TGTGCCTGCGGGGACGGATCTAACTATGGCTACACCTTC. Its translation: CACGDGSNYGYTF. The chain couples TRBV30 to TRBJ1-2; perhaps TRBD1 as D (5 bases). Trimming stripped 6 bases from V and 0 bases from J, with 11 bases between. CDR3 length: 13 residues. CDR1 and CDR2 (germline): GTSNPN, SVGIG (reference sequence).

The CDR3 DNA is TGTGCCAGCAGCCTAACCCGTTGGAACACCGGGGAGCTGTTTTTT. Its protein product is CASSLTRWNTGELFF. The gene calls are TRBV7-8 and TRBJ2-2; no reliable D call. V shed 5 bases and J shed 1 base, with 11 bases lying between them. Germline V gives CDR1 SGHVS, CDR2 FQNEAQ. The CDR3 has 15 residues.

This clonotype was observed a single time. J is TRBJ1-5 and V is TRBV29-1; 7 positions match TRBD1. CDR1 is SQVTM, CDR2 ANQGSEA, per germline. The CDR3 totals 13 residues. Trimming cost V 5 bases and J 4 bases; bases outside gene matches: 5. The CDR3 DNA sequence: TGCAGCGTTCAGTCAGGGGGTAATCAGCCCCAGCATTTT. Its translation is CSVQSGGNQPQHF.

The chain links TRBV12-3 or TRBV12-4 to TRBJ2-1; the match to TRBD1 covers 7 bases. Trimming cost V 6 bases and J 4 bases; bases outside gene matches: 6. The CDR3 has 14 residues. The CDR3 region is CASRHDRAYNEQFF. For the CDR3, the DNA is TGTGCCAGCAGACACGACAGGGCGTACAATGAGCAGTTCTTC.

This clonotype is a singleton in its sample. The genes are TRBV12-3 or TRBV12-4 and TRBJ2-7; possibly TRBD1 for D (6 bases). The CDR3 is 15 amino acids. V lost 6 bases and J 3 bases, leaving 18 bases between the germline ends. CDR3 in amino acids: CASRPGVPTYYEQYF. In DNA, the CDR3 is TGTGCCAGCAGACCAGGGGTCCCGACATACTACGAGCAGTACTTC.

V gene TRBV20-1 combines with J gene TRBJ1-2; 7 positions match TRBD1. CDR3 length: 13 residues. Germline values: CDR1 DFQATT, CDR2 SNEGSKA (reference sequence). CDR3 in amino acids: CSPNKGQIYGYTF. CDR3 nucleotides: TGCAGCCCCAACAAGGGACAGATATATGGCTACACCTTC.

This sequence joins TRBV20-1 and TRBJ1-1, with D unresolved. In germline, CDR1 is DFQATT, CDR2 SNEGSKA (reference sequence). V was clipped by 2 bases and J by 1 base, with 11 bases between them. The CDR3 runs 14 residues. The CDR3 protein is CSARTSRQNTEAFF. In nucleotides, the CDR3 is TGCAGTGCTAGAACGTCGCGGCAGAACACTGAAGCTTTCTTT.